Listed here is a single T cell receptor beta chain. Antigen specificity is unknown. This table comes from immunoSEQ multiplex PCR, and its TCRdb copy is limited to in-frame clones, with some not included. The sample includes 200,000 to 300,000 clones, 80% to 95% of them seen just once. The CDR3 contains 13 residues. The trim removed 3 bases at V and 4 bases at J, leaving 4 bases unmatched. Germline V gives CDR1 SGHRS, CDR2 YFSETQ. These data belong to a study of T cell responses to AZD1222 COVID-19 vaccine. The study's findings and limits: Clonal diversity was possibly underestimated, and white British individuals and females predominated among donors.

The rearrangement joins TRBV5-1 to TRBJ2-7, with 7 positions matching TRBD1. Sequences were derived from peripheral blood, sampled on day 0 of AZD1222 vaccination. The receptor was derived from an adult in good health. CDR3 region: CASSSRTGYEQYF. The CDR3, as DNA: TGCGCCAGCAGCTCTCGGACAGGTTACGAGCAGTACTTC.